The clone carrying this T cell receptor (beta chain) has a count of ten or more. Its target is not known. V was pared by 4 bases and J by 0 bases, with 10 bases between. From germline, CDR1 is SQVTM and CDR2 ANQGSEA. This CDR3 is built from 14 residues. This sample was taken from a study of T cells after yellow fever vaccination. Whole-study findings and limits: Clones that expanded after primary vaccination mostly reappeared after the booster (roughly 97% CD4, 70% to 90% CD8).

TCRdb independently ran MiXCR on the 5' RACE reads; one entry per CDR3 protein. The table shows around 140,000 distinct CDR3 sequences, with 6.5% to 8.5% occurring only once. This TCR was recovered from a man between 25 and 39 years old who received the YFV17D yellow fever vaccine. Here the sequenced sample was CD4+ T cells sorted from PBMCs, taken 5 days after the yellow fever booster vaccination. This chain uses TRBV29-1 with TRBJ2-1; possible D gene TRBD1, 6 bases. For the CDR3, the DNA is TGCAGCGTTGTACAGGGCAGCTCCTACAATGAGCAGTTCTTC. It is translated as CSVVQGSSYNEQFF.